This T cell receptor beta chain originates from a study of T cell responses to AZD1222 COVID-19 vaccine. Study outcomes and limitations: Repertoires in all cases were sampled only once the peak T cell response had passed. Donors in the cohort were predominantly white British and more often female, and clonal diversity was possibly underestimated.

Note on this clone: Its antigen is as yet unknown.

Sequencing was performed with immunoSEQ multiplex PCR; in TCRdb, only in-frame clones are kept and a portion is missing. The table shows approximately 140,000 clones, with over 75% occurring only once. This TCR was recovered from an adult who received the AZD1222 COVID-19 vaccine. The sequencing used peripheral blood, collected 28 days after the second AZD1222 dose.

Written as DNA, the CDR3 is TGTGCCAGCGGACAGTTAAACTATGGCTACACCTTC. This encodes CASGQLNYGYTF. This chain joins TRBV27 and TRBJ1-2, with D possibly matching TRBD1 (6 bases). The CDR3 extends over 12 amino acids. Germline V gene sequence: CDR1 MNHEY, CDR2 SMNVEV (reference sequence). Trimming shortened V by 8 bases and J by 2 bases, and 9 bases separated the two germline ends.